This record looks at one T cell receptor (beta chain) sequence and its context. Method: immunoSEQ multiplex PCR; TCRdb's copy keeps in-frame clones and lacks some. The table lists under 70,000 clones, roughly 88% of them singletons. This sample is drawn from a study of blood T cell repertoires in COVID-19. Study background: Donors in the United States, Italy and Spain gave samples during acute or convalescent COVID-19. PBMCs, B-cell-depleted T cells, or T cells were the source of the cDNA or gDNA that made up the material.

The trim removed 2 bases at V and 4 bases at J, leaving 1 base unmatched. Germline V gene sequence: CDR1 MDHEN, CDR2 SYDVKM. CDR3 size: 15 residues. The source of this sequence is a woman aged 70 to 79 with acute or convalescent COVID-19. The V gene is TRBV28, the J gene TRBJ1-5; the match to TRBD1 covers 11 bases. Material for sequencing was peripheral blood. The CDR3 sequence: CASSLGDRGNQPQHF. The CDR3, as DNA: TGTGCCAGCAGTTTAGGGGACAGGGGGAATCAGCCCCAGCATTTT.